These T cell receptor beta chains were read from a single sample in a study of shared T cell receptors in the human thymus. Data came from immunoSEQ multiplex PCR; TCRdb stores just in-frame clones and leaves some out. Of more than 300,000 clones listed, approximately 95% are singletons. Sequenced sample: thymocytes. These receptors originate from a human donor. CDR3s include the opening cysteine and the closing phenylalanine or tryptophan. A D gene is named only where the DNA matches it firmly. Expanded clones are given a class, and other clones once, few, many or no size at all.

j_gene	len	abundance	v_gene	d_gene	CDR3aa	CDR3nt
TRBJ2-7	15	-	TRBV4-2	TRBD1	CASSQETGGLHEQYF	TGTGCCAGCAGCCAAGAGACAGGGGGTCTACACGAGCAGTACTTC
TRBJ1-2	16	once	TRBV2	TRBD1	CASRRQGPRANYGYTF	TGTGCCAGCAGACGACAGGGGCCCCGAGCTAACTATGGCTACACCTTC
TRBJ2-1	16	-	TRBV7-6	-	CASSLRVKSSYNEQFF	TGTGCCAGCAGCCTTAGGGTTAAAAGCTCCTACAATGAGCAGTTCTTC
TRBJ1-2	15	-	TRBV7-6	TRBD1	CASSPRDDRGYGYTF	TGTGCCAGCAGCCCGAGAGATGACAGGGGCTATGGCTACACCTTC
TRBJ2-3	15	-	TRBV18	TRBD2	CASSPPRLAADTQYF	TGTGCCAGCTCACCACCGAGACTAGCGGCAGATACGCAGTATTTT
TRBJ2-3	16	-	TRBV7-2	-	CASSLDGDQCTDTQYF	TGTGCCAGCAGCTTAGATGGGGACCAATGCACAGATACGCAGTATTTT
TRBJ2-1	17	-	TRBV4-1	TRBD2	CASSTGRVREGNNEQFF	TGCGCCAGCAGCACGGGGCGGGTGCGGGAGGGCAACAATGAGCAGTTCTTC
TRBJ2-5	17	-	TRBV5-6	-	CASSLRPSFSRGETQYF	TGTGCCAGCAGCTTGAGGCCGTCTTTTTCGAGAGGGGAGACCCAGTACTTC
TRBJ2-7	19	-	TRBV7-3	TRBD1	CASSLGSRDRGPHSYEQYF	TGTGCCAGCAGCTTAGGGTCCCGGGACAGGGGTCCCCATTCCTACGAGCAGTACTTC
TRBJ2-3	16	once	TRBV4-2	TRBD2	CASSQDGGREEDTQYF	TGTGCCAGCAGCCAAGACGGCGGGAGAGAGGAAGATACGCAGTATTTT
TRBJ2-3	15	-	TRBV5-4	-	CASSLEIGITDTQYF	TGTGCCAGCAGCTTGGAGATAGGGATCACAGATACGCAGTATTTT